The 30 T cell receptor beta chains below come from one sample, sequenced in a study of early T cells in non-severe SARS-CoV-2 infection. TCRdb itself ran the 5' RACE reads through MiXCR, one entry per CDR3 protein. Of around 59,000 distinct CDR3 sequences listed, around an eighth are singletons. Input material: whole blood. Every receptor here comes from an adult who was a healthcare worker with PCR-confirmed SARS-CoV-2 infection or an uninfected control (not recorded which).

The chain joins TRBV20-1 to TRBJ2-5; no firm D call. Trimming shortened V by 6 bases and J by 0 bases, and 14 bases separated the two germline ends. Looked up from germline, CDR1 is DFQATT and CDR2 is SNEGSKA (reference sequence). The CDR3 loop spans 14 amino acids. The CDR3 spells CSAPPDGYQETQYF. In DNA, the CDR3 is TGCAGTGCCCCCCCTGACGGGTACCAAGAGACCCAGTACTTC.

This clonotype was seen only a few times. This chain joins TRBV18 and TRBJ1-5, with no clear D. The germline gives CDR1 KGHSH, CDR2 LQKENI. V was shortened by 0 bases and J by 3 bases, with 9 bases between the two germline ends. The CDR3 is 15 residues long. CDR3 in DNA: TGTGCCAGCTCACCACCGGACGGCATCAATCAGCCCCAGCATTTT. Translated: CASSPPDGINQPQHF.

The chain combines TRBV28 with TRBJ2-5; D gene ambiguous. Per the germline V gene, CDR1 is MDHEN and CDR2 is SYDVKM. The CDR3 is 12 residues long. V lost 7 bases to trimming and J lost 1 base, with 7 bases between them. The CDR3 coding sequence is TGTGCCAGCAAGACGGTCCAAGAGACCCAGTACTTC. This gives the protein CASKTVQETQYF.

This clonotype occurred many times. The rearrangement links TRBV28 to TRBJ2-5; no clear D gene. The germline V gene has CDR1 MDHEN and CDR2 SYDVKM. V shed 1 base and J shed 1 base, with 10 bases lying between them. There are 15 residues in the CDR3. The CDR3 nucleotides read TGTGCCAGCAGTTTATCTGGGGAAGGCCAAGAGACCCAGTACTTC. Residues: CASSLSGEGQETQYF.

This clonotype was seen at least ten times. The V and J genes are TRBV7-3 and TRBJ2-3, with no clear D. The CDR3 extends over 15 amino acids. The germline CDR1 and CDR2 sequences are SGHTA and FQGTGA. The V gene lost 5 bases and the J gene lost 0 bases, with 12 bases spanning the gap. The chain's CDR3 is CASSLQGGSTDTQYF. As DNA, the CDR3 is TGTGCCAGCAGCCTCCAAGGCGGTAGCACAGATACGCAGTATTTT.

This clonotype appeared a few times. V gene TRBV3-1 combines with J gene TRBJ2-5; the D gene is possibly TRBD2 (5 bases). The CDR3 contains 13 residues. V lost 2 bases and J 4 bases, leaving 8 bases between the germline ends. Germline CDR1 LGHDT, CDR2 YNNKEL (reference sequence). This CDR3 is CASSQSGTETQYF. The DNA for the CDR3 is TGTGCCAGCAGCCAAAGCGGAACAGAGACCCAGTACTTC.

The gene calls are TRBV7-3 and TRBJ2-2, with D possibly called TRBD1 or TRBD2 (5 bases each). This CDR3 region has 15 residues. The ends were cut back, 2 bases at V and 5 bases at J, with 12 bases in the middle. Per germline, CDR1 SGHTA and CDR2 FQGTGA. DNA for the CDR3: TGTGCCAGCAGCTTAGGGACCCCCGGGACCGGGGAGCTGTTTTTT. Protein sequence: CASSLGTPGTGELFF. The variable domain in full, completed from reference TRBV7-3 and TRBJ2-2, reads GAGVSQTPSNKVTEKGKYVELRCDPISGHTALYWYRQSLGQGPEFLIYFQGTGAADDSGLPNDRFFAVRPEGSVSTLKIQRTERGDSAVYLCASSLGTPGTGELFFGEGSRLTVL.

This clonotype was picked up many times. V and J are TRBV28 and TRBJ1-1; no reliable D call. Trimming shortened V by 7 bases and J by 4 bases, and 7 bases separated the two germline ends. The CDR3 consists of 11 residues. Germline assignment: CDR1 MDHEN and CDR2 SYDVKM. CDR3 region: CASIVGTEAFF. The CDR3 coding sequence is TGTGCCAGCATTGTTGGCACTGAAGCTTTCTTT.

This clonotype was detected only a few times. This rearrangement joins TRBV29-1 to TRBJ1-2; 7 bases are a match to TRBD1. V lost 6 bases and J lost 5; bases outside the gene matches: 15. Germline V gives CDR1 SQVTM, CDR2 ANQGSEA. The CDR3 loop spans 15 amino acids. The CDR3 region is CSVLSRGTDLYGYTF. Here the CDR3 DNA reads TGCAGCGTCCTCAGTCGGGGGACAGATCTTTATGGCTACACCTTC.

The chain has TRBV5-1 and TRBJ2-3; D is perhaps TRBD2 (6 bases). CDR1 and CDR2 (germline): SGHRS, YFSETQ. Trimming shortened V by 1 base and J by 6 bases, and 9 bases separated the two germline ends. The CDR3 consists of 13 residues. CDR3 nucleotide sequence: TGCGCCAGCAGCTTGCAAGGAGGGGATACGCAGTATTTT. Amino acid sequence: CASSLQGGDTQYF. Full variable domain (missing parts from reference TRBV5-1 and TRBJ2-3): KAGVTQTPRYLIKTRGQQVTLSCSPISGHRSVSWYQQTPGQGLQFLFEYFSETQRNKGNFPGRFSGRQFSNSRSEMNVSTLELGDSALYLCASSLQGGDTQYFGPGTRLTVL.

This chain joins TRBV7-9 and TRBJ1-1; no definite D call. Germline CDR1 SEHNR, CDR2 FQNEAQ (reference sequence). The CDR3 loop spans 13 amino acids. Trimming stripped 5 bases from V and 4 bases from J, with 11 bases between. CDR3 DNA: TGTGCCAGCAGCGCCCGAGAGGTCACTGAAGCTTTCTTT. As protein: CASSAREVTEAFF.

This clonotype was recorded at least ten times. The chain is built from TRBV14 and TRBJ2-1, with TRBD2 identical over 8 bases. Trimming took 4 bases from V and 0 from J; bases not matched to a gene: 5. The germline CDR1 and CDR2 sequences are SGHDN and FVKESK. This CDR3 has 16 amino acids. CDR3 region: CASSRLGLVSYNEQFF. The CDR3 bases are TGTGCCAGCAGCCGACTGGGACTAGTCTCCTACAATGAGCAGTTCTTC.

The V call is TRBV7-6, the J call TRBJ2-5; D perhaps matches TRBD2 (6 bases). The length of the CDR3 is 14 residues. The V end lost 5 bases, the J end lost 2 bases, and 12 bases lay between the germline ends. Looked up from germline, CDR1 is SGHVS and CDR2 is FNYEAQ. The CDR3 DNA reads TGTGCCAGCAGCCCTTCAGCGGGTCAAGAGACCCAGTACTTC. Its translation: CASSPSAGQETQYF. The full variable domain, with the rest looked up from reference TRBV7-6 and TRBJ2-5, is GAGVSQSPRYKVTKRGQDVALRCDPISGHVSLYWYRQALGQGPEFLTYFNYEAQQDKSGLPNDRFSAERPEGSISTLTIQRTEQRDSAMYRCASSPSAGQETQYFGPGTRLLVL.

This clonotype appeared a few times. This rearrangement joins TRBV20-1 to TRBJ1-6; TRBD1 aligns across 7 bases. Trimming at V came to 2 bases and at J to 5 bases, leaving 0 bases not matched to a gene. The CDR3 covers 13 residues. Germline V gene sequence: CDR1 DFQATT, CDR2 SNEGSKA (reference sequence). The CDR3, as DNA: TGCAGTGCTAGACAGGGGGATAATTCACCCCTCCACTTT. This gives the protein CSARQGDNSPLHF.

This clonotype was observed a few times. The V gene is TRBV29-1, the J gene TRBJ2-1; 7 bases line up with TRBD1. From germline, CDR1 is SQVTM and CDR2 ANQGSEA. The CDR3 has 13 amino acids. The J segment lost 2 bases and the V segment lost 7 bases, leaving 5 bases of the junction unmatched. The CDR3 loop is CSAGTVAYNEQFF. CDR3 nucleotide sequence: TGCAGCGCCGGGACAGTAGCCTACAATGAGCAGTTCTTC.

The chain couples TRBV29-1 to TRBJ1-2; maybe TRBD1 (6 bases). CDR3 length equals 12 residues. Germline V lookup: CDR1 SQVTM, CDR2 ANQGSEA. This CDR3 is CGGGLNWFGYTF. The DNA of the CDR3 is TGCGGGGGGGGCCTAAATTGGTTTGGCTACACCTTC. Full variable domain (missing parts from reference TRBV29-1 and TRBJ1-2): SAVISQKPSRDICQRGTSLTIQCQVDSQVTMMFWYRQQPGQSLTLIATANQGSEATYESGFVIDKFPISRPNLTFSTLTVSNMSPEDSSIYLCGGGLNWFGYTFGSGTRLTVV.

The chain uses TRBV2 and TRBJ2-1, with D tentatively TRBD1 (6 bases). The germline V and J ends were trimmed by 6 bases and 6 bases, with 9 bases remaining between them. The V gene's germline CDR1 is SNHLY and CDR2 FYNNEI. This CDR3 region has 12 residues. The CDR3 region is CASRQGGNEQFF. CDR3 sequence (DNA): TGTGCCAGCAGACAGGGCGGCAATGAGCAGTTCTTC.

This clonotype was observed at least ten times. The rearrangement uses TRBV19 and TRBJ1-5, with 7 bases fitting TRBD1. CDR3 length equals 14 residues. Germline assignment: CDR1 LNHDA and CDR2 SQIVND (reference sequence). Trimming took 7 bases from V and 5 from J; bases not matched to a gene: 8. The CDR3 bases are TGTGCCAGTATGGACAGGAATTTGTATCAGCCCCAGCATTTT. It codes for CASMDRNLYQPQHF.

The chain links TRBV20-1 to TRBJ1-3, with D possibly being TRBD1 (6 bases). V was pared by 6 bases and J by 4 bases, with 13 bases between. CDR1 DFQATT and CDR2 SNEGSKA come from the germline V gene (reference sequence). The CDR3 spans 13 residues. Written as DNA, the CDR3 is TGCAGTGCCCGCGGGGGGCCGGGAAACACCATATATTTT. It is translated as CSARGGPGNTIYF.

This clonotype has at least ten counts. This rearrangement joins TRBV29-1 to TRBJ2-1; D is possibly TRBD1 or TRBD2 (5 bases each). The CDR3 has 13 residues. V was clipped by 7 bases and J by 6 bases, with 16 bases between them. The germline CDR1 and CDR2 sequences are SQVTM and ANQGSEA. CDR3 in DNA: TGCAGCGCGCCGGGGCCAAACCTCAATGAGCAGTTCTTC. This codes for CSAPGPNLNEQFF.

This clonotype was recorded a few times. The chain combines TRBV18 with TRBJ2-7; D ambiguous. The CDR3 is 14 residues long. Per germline, CDR1 KGHSH and CDR2 LQKENI. V was shortened by 3 bases and J by 2 bases, with 11 bases between the two germline ends. The DNA for the CDR3 is TGTGCCAGCTCACCCGATCGGCAGACCTACGAGCAGTACTTC. It yields the protein CASSPDRQTYEQYF. Full variable domain (outside the CDR3, taken from reference TRBV18 and TRBJ2-7): NAGVMQNPRHLVRRRGQEARLRCSPMKGHSHVYWYRQLPEEGLKFMVYLQKENIIDESGMPKERFSAEFPKEGPSILRIQQVVRGDSAAYFCASSPDRQTYEQYFGPGTRLTVT.

The genes are TRBV19 and TRBJ2-3; 13 bases align to TRBD2. The CDR3 covers 14 residues. V was pared by 4 bases and J by 5 bases, with 0 bases of the junction left unmatched. Germline V CDR1 and CDR2: LNHDA, SQIVND (reference sequence). The CDR3 spells CASSRLAGGDTQYF. The CDR3 bases are TGTGCCAGTAGTAGACTAGCGGGAGGAGATACGCAGTATTTT.

This clonotype was observed at least ten times. The J gene is TRBJ1-1, the V gene TRBV2, with unresolved D. Germline V CDR1 and CDR2: SNHLY, FYNNEI. Trimming pared 6 bases from V and 1 base from J, leaving 21 bases between. The CDR3 covers 17 residues. CDR3 DNA sequence: TGTGCCAGCAGGGGGTATGAGGGAGGAGTGGGGAACACTGAAGCTTTCTTT. It specifies CASRGYEGGVGNTEAFF.

This clonotype was seen more than once but under ten times. The chain couples TRBV6-6 to TRBJ2-1; D unclear. The CDR3 consists of 11 residues. V dropped 4 bases and J dropped 8 bases, with 6 bases sitting between them. Looked up from germline, CDR1 is MNHNY and CDR2 is SVGAGI (reference sequence). The CDR3 loop is CASSSSDEQFF. The CDR3 coding sequence is TGTGCCAGCAGTTCCTCCGATGAGCAGTTCTTC.

The chain carries TRBV12-3 or TRBV12-4 and TRBJ1-1, with 7 bases identical to TRBD1. Trimming cost V 5 bases and J 5 bases; bases outside gene matches: 8. This CDR3 is 14 amino acids long. The CDR3 coding sequence is TGTGCCAGCAGTCACTCAGGGGGTTTAACTGAAGCTTTCTTT. It encodes CASSHSGGLTEAFF.

The chain couples TRBV5-1 to TRBJ2-7, with a weak D call TRBD1 (6 bases). The germline V gene has CDR1 SGHRS and CDR2 YFSETQ. The CDR3 loop spans 14 amino acids. Trimming cost V 3 bases and J 3 bases, with 13 bases left between them. CDR3 in amino acids: CASSSSRDIYEQYF. DNA for the CDR3: TGCGCCAGCAGCTCGTCCCGGGACATCTACGAGCAGTACTTC.

This clonotype was seen many times. The chain carries TRBV5-1 and TRBJ2-1, with TRBD2 as a possible D gene (6 bases). V was shortened by 0 bases and J by 4 bases, with 17 bases between the two germline ends. Germline V gene lookup returns CDR1 SGHRS and CDR2 YFSETQ. This CDR3 is 17 amino acids long. CDR3 residues: CASSLEPGGPSYNEQFF. DNA for the CDR3: TGCGCCAGCAGCTTGGAACCAGGAGGGCCGAGTTACAATGAGCAGTTCTTC. Full variable domain (remainder filled in from reference TRBV5-1 and TRBJ2-1): KAGVTQTPRYLIKTRGQQVTLSCSPISGHRSVSWYQQTPGQGLQFLFEYFSETQRNKGNFPGRFSGRQFSNSRSEMNVSTLELGDSALYLCASSLEPGGPSYNEQFFGPGTRLTVL.

This clonotype was seen a few times. This rearrangement joins TRBV20-1 to TRBJ2-7; 9 bases are shared with TRBD1. CDR1 and CDR2 (germline): DFQATT, SNEGSKA (reference sequence). The CDR3 runs to 11 residues. The junction had 0 bases not matched to a gene; V was cut back by 5 bases and J by 4 bases. The CDR3 DNA reads TGCAGTGCTGACAGGGGGTACGAGCAGTACTTC. It specifies CSADRGYEQYF.

This rearrangement joins TRBV11-2 to TRBJ1-2; D gene ambiguous. Germline V gives CDR1 SGHAT, CDR2 FQNNGV. This CDR3 has 15 residues. Trimming left V 4 bases short and J 4 bases short, with 16 bases between. For the CDR3, the DNA is TGTGCCAGCAGCTCGTCAACAGTGTCTCTCTATGGCTACACCTTC. Translation: CASSSSTVSLYGYTF.

The V gene is TRBV28, the J gene TRBJ2-7, with 12 bases lining up with TRBD1. With 3 bases clipped from V and 4 bases from J, the junction kept 7 bases outside the gene matches. The CDR3 has 16 amino acids. Germline assignment: CDR1 MDHEN and CDR2 SYDVKM. The DNA of the CDR3 is TGTGCCAGCAGTTTCGTGGGACAGGGGGCAAAATACGAGCAGTACTTC. Its translation: CASSFVGQGAKYEQYF.